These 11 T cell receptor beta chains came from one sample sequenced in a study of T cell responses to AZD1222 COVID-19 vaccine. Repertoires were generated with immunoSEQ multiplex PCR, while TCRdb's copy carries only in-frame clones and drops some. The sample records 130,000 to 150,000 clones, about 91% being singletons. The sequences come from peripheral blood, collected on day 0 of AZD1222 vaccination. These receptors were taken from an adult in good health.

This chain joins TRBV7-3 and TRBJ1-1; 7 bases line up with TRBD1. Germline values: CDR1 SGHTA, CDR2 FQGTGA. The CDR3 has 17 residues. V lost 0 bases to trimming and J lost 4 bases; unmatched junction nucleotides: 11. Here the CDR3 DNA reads TGTGCCAGCAGCTTAACAAAGACAGGGAAGGGGGCCACTGAAGCTTTCTTT. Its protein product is CASSLTKTGKGATEAFF. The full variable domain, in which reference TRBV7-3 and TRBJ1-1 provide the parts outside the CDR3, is GAGVSQTPSNKVTEKGKYVELRCDPISGHTALYWYRQSLGQGPEFLIYFQGTGAADDSGLPNDRFFAVRPEGSVSTLKIQRTERGDSAVYLCASSLTKTGKGATEAFFGQGTRLTVV.

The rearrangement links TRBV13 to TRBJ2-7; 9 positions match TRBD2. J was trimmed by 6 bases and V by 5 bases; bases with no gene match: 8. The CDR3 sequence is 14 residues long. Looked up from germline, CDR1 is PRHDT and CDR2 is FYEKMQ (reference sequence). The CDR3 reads CASSQGLARSEQYF. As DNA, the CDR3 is TGTGCCAGCAGCCAGGGACTAGCACGAAGCGAGCAGTACTTC.

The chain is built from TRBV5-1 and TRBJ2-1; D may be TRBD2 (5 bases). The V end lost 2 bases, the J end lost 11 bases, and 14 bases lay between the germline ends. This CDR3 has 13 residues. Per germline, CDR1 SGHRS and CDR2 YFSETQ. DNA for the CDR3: TGCGCCAGCAGCTTTGGCGAGAGGGAGAAGCAGTTCTTC. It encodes CASSFGEREKQFF.

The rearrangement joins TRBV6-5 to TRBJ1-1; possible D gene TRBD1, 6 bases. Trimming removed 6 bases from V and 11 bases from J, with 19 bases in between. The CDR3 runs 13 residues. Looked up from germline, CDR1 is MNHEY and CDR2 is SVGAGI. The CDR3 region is CASSRTPGTRAFF. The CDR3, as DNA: TGTGCCAGCAGCCGAACCCCGGGGACACGGGCTTTCTTT.

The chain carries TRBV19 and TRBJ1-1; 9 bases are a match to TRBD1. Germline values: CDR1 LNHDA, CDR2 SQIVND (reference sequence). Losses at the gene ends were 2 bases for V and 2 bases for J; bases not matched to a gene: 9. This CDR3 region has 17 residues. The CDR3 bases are TGTGCCAGTAGTATATCCGGGACAGGGTTGCGAAACACTGAAGCTTTCTTT. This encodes CASSISGTGLRNTEAFF.

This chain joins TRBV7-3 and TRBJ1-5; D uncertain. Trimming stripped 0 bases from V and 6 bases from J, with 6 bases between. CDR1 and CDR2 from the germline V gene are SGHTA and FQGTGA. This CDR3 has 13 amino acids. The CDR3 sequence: CASSLTLLQPQHF. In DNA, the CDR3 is TGTGCCAGCAGCTTAACGTTACTTCAGCCCCAGCATTTT.

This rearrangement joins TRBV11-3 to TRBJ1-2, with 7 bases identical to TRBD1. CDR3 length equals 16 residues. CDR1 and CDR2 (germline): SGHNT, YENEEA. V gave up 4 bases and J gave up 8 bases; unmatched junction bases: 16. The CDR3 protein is CASSSGWGQQISGYTF. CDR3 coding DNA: TGTGCCAGCAGCTCAGGATGGGGACAGCAGATCTCGGGCTACACCTTC.

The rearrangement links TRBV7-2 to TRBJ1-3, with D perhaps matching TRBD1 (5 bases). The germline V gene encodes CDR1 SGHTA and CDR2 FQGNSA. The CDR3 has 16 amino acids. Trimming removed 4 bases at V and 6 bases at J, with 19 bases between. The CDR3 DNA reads TGTGCCAGCAGCTCAGTGGCTCGACAGCTCTCAAACACCATATATTTT. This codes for CASSSVARQLSNTIYF.

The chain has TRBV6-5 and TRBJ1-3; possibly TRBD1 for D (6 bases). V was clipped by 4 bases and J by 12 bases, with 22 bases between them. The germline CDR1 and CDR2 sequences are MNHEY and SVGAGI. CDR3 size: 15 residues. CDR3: CASSFGQILWNHIYF. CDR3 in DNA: TGTGCCAGCAGTTTTGGACAGATTCTCTGGAACCACATATATTTT.

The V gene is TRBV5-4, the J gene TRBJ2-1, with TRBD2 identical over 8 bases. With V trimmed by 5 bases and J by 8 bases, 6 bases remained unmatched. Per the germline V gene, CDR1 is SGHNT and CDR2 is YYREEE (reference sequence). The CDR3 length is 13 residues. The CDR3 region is CASSREGWYEQFF. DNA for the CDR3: TGTGCCAGCAGTCGGGAGGGGTGGTATGAGCAGTTCTTC.

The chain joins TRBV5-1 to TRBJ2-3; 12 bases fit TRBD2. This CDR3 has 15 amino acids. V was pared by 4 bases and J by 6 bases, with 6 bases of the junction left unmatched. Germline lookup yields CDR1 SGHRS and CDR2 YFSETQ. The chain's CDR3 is CASSLAGGPGDTQYF. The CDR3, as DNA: TGCGCCAGCAGCCTAGCGGGAGGGCCAGGGGATACGCAGTATTTT.